The sequence of this TCR beta chain was determined in a study of CD8+ T cells in alopecia areata. As for the study in general: Tofacitinib was taken orally by treated patients, and the dose was 5 to 10 mg twice daily. Tofacitinib therapy took 6 to 18 months; 6 months off drug came after. Whole-study results and caveats: Lesional scalp exceeded normal scalp in clonality, especially in alopecia totalis/universalis. Sequencing of scalp tissue also captures the resident alphabeta T cells of normal skin.

Germline loops: CDR1 MDHEN, CDR2 SYDVKM. CDR3 size: 18 residues. Trimming at V came to 7 bases and at J to 7 bases, leaving 20 bases not matched to a gene. Peripheral blood and lesional scalp punch biopsies were taken from alopecia areata patients. cDNA prepared by RNA extraction and subsequent reverse transcription served as the template for sequencing. Libraries were prepared by immunoSEQ multiplex PCR; TCRdb keeps only in-frame clonotypes and omits some of them. This table holds approximately 13,000 clones, 55% to 70% found once. This clone was found once. The antigen remains unidentified. The clonotype was recovered from a human donor with alopecia areata. This sample comprised skin, obtained at week 0. The chain joins TRBV28 to TRBJ1-2; 11 positions agree with TRBD1. The DNA for the CDR3 is TGTGCCAGCACTACCTCCCCCGGACAGGGGGCGGCAAGGCGTGGCTACACCTTC. It encodes CASTTSPGQGAARRGYTF.